These 21 T cell receptor beta chains were all obtained from the same sample, sequenced in a study of T-cell memory formation after mild COVID-19. TCRdb reprocessed the 5' RACE reads with MiXCR, giving one entry per CDR3 protein. This table has 200,000 or so distinct CDR3 sequences, under 20% appearing once. Source material: PBMCs or a T cell subset sorted from them (not recorded which). Receptor source: an adult woman who had mild COVID-19 (a few samples of this study predate the infection). Cell type and time point are not known.

CDR3 in amino acids: CASSEVGGTEAFF. The CDR3 region has the DNA TGTGCCAGCAGTGAAGTGGGGGGGACTGAAGCTTTCTTT. The gene calls are TRBV6-1 and TRBJ1-1, with a weak D call TRBD1 (5 bases). The V gene lost 1 base and the J gene lost 5 bases, with 8 bases spanning the gap. The CDR3 runs to 13 residues. In germline, CDR1 is MNHNS, CDR2 SASEGT.

The V gene is TRBV12-3 or TRBV12-4, the J gene TRBJ1-2; weak D call: TRBD1 (6 bases). Deletions cut 5 bases from V and 7 bases from J, with 20 bases between. The CDR3 runs to 15 residues. As DNA, the CDR3 is TGTGCCAGCAGTCCCCTCCGGGGGGGGCTCGCTGGCTACACCTTC. Encoded protein: CASSPLRGGLAGYTF.

This clonotype came up a few times. This chain links TRBV12-3 or TRBV12-4 with TRBJ1-2; 8 bases are shared with TRBD1. The junction had 11 bases not matched to a gene; V was cut back by 6 bases and J by 8 bases. CDR3 length: 14 residues. This chain's CDR3 is CASSTGTGSIGYTF. DNA of the CDR3: TGTGCCAGCAGCACCGGGACAGGTTCTATCGGCTACACCTTC.

CDR3 loop: CASSQGGAGAGGPDTQYF. The CDR3 DNA reads as TGTGCCAGCAGCCAAGGGGGGGCTGGAGCGGGAGGCCCAGATACGCAGTATTTT. The rearrangement links TRBV4-2 to TRBJ2-3; 9 nucleotides line up with TRBD2. The length of the CDR3 is 18 residues. The trim removed 1 base at V and 4 bases at J, leaving 12 bases unmatched. Germline V gene data show CDR1 as LGHNA and CDR2 as YNFKEQ.

This chain joins TRBV24-1 and TRBJ2-2, with 8 positions matching TRBD1. Losses at the gene ends were 2 bases for V and 2 bases for J; bases not matched to a gene: 3. Germline V gene lookup returns CDR1 KGHDR and CDR2 SFDVKD. The CDR3 length is 16 residues. The CDR3 sequence: CATSDYGTGNTGELFF. The CDR3 DNA sequence: TGTGCCACCAGTGATTACGGGACAGGAAACACCGGGGAGCTGTTTTTT.

V and J are TRBV7-8 and TRBJ1-2, with TRBD1 identical over 8 bases. Germline loops: CDR1 SGHVS, CDR2 FQNEAQ. This CDR3 spans 14 amino acids. V shed 5 bases, J shed 5 bases, and the junction held 7 bases outside the gene matches. CDR3 DNA sequence: TGTGCCAGCAGCATCACCGGGACAGGATATGGCTACACCTTC. Its translation is CASSITGTGYGYTF.

This clonotype was counted only a few times. The chain couples TRBV7-2 to TRBJ2-3; 11 bases map to TRBD2. The CDR3 loop spans 15 amino acids. Trimming took 3 bases from V and 3 from J; bases not matched to a gene: 2. Germline V CDR1 and CDR2: SGHTA, FQGNSA. The CDR3, as DNA: TGTGCCAGCAGCTTGTGGACTAGCGGGACAGATACGCAGTATTTT. It specifies CASSLWTSGTDTQYF.

The chain has TRBV5-8 and TRBJ1-4; unclear D gene. Germline loops: CDR1 SGHTS, CDR2 YDEGEE. The CDR3 is made up of 15 amino acids. With 3 bases removed from V and 8 bases from J, the gap between germline ends came to 17 bases. DNA for the CDR3: TGTGCCAGCAGCTCGAGGCGCAGGTCAAAGGAAAAACTGTTTTTT. Protein: CASSSRRRSKEKLFF.

The rearrangement uses TRBV12-3 or TRBV12-4 and TRBJ1-2; D not resolved. Trimming took off 3 bases at V and 2 bases at J, with 7 bases between the two ends. This CDR3 comprises 13 residues. The CDR3 DNA sequence: TGTGCCAGCAGTTTCGGGATAAACTATGGCTACACCTTC. The encoded protein is CASSFGINYGYTF.

This chain links TRBV5-5 with TRBJ2-4; 7 nucleotides agree with TRBD2. After removal of 6 bases from V and 3 bases from J, the junction contained 15 bases not matched to a gene. This CDR3 is 17 amino acids long. Germline V CDR1 and CDR2: SGHKS, YYEKEE (reference sequence). The CDR3 DNA reads as TGTGCCAGCACCCTCAGCGGGACGGGCTCTGGCAAAAACATTCAGTACTTC. Encoded protein: CASTLSGTGSGKNIQYF.

The chain has TRBV9 and TRBJ2-2; 8 bases map to TRBD2. The germline V gene encodes CDR1 SGDLS and CDR2 YYNGEE. The CDR3 is made up of 14 amino acids. J was trimmed by 3 bases and V by 7 bases; bases with no gene match: 5. The CDR3 spells CASRELADTGELFF. The DNA of the CDR3 is TGTGCCAGCCGGGAACTAGCGGACACCGGGGAGCTGTTTTTT.

This chain connects TRBV5-1 to TRBJ1-2, with D uncertain. V lost 0 bases and J lost 8, with 11 bases in between. The CDR3 spans 13 residues. Germline CDR1 reads SGHRS; CDR2 reads YFSETQ. The CDR3 here is CASSLGRTVGYTF. CDR3 bases: TGCGCCAGCAGCTTGGGGCGGACGGTCGGCTACACCTTC.

This clonotype was seen only a few times. The chain has TRBV5-1 and TRBJ2-1, with 8 bases that match TRBD2. J gave up 7 bases and V 5 bases, and 8 bases lay outside the gene matches. The CDR3 has 14 amino acids. From germline, CDR1 is SGHRS and CDR2 YFSETQ. The CDR3 nucleotides read TGCGCCAGCAGAAACACCGGGACTAGGAATGAGCAGTTCTTC. This sequence encodes CASRNTGTRNEQFF. The entire variable domain, with the rest obtained from reference TRBV5-1 and TRBJ2-1, is as follows: KAGVTQTPRYLIKTRGQQVTLSCSPISGHRSVSWYQQTPGQGLQFLFEYFSETQRNKGNFPGRFSGRQFSNSRSEMNVSTLELGDSALYLCASRNTGTRNEQFFGPGTRLTVL.

By share, this clonotype counts as medium-sized. This chain links TRBV12-3 or TRBV12-4 with TRBJ2-7; D ambiguous. Trimming pared 3 bases from V and 2 bases from J, leaving 8 bases between. This CDR3 contains 13 residues. DNA for the CDR3: TGTGCCAGCAGTTTTGGTCCCACCTACGAGCAGTACTTC. It codes for CASSFGPTYEQYF.

The chain has TRBV7-6 and TRBJ1-2; 10 bases line up with TRBD1. V lost 5 bases and J lost 2; bases outside the gene matches: 5. The germline CDR1 and CDR2 sequences are SGHVS and FNYEAQ. The CDR3 has 15 residues. CDR3 sequence (DNA): TGTGCCAGCAGCCCTGACAGGGGGCGAAACTATGGCTACACCTTC. It translates to CASSPDRGRNYGYTF.

This chain joins TRBV20-1 and TRBJ2-3; D gene ambiguous. Trimming took 0 bases from V and 6 from J, leaving 16 bases between them. Germline assignment: CDR1 DFQATT and CDR2 SNEGSKA (reference sequence). The CDR3 runs 15 residues. The CDR3 DNA sequence: TGCAGTGCTAGAGATCCGGCTGGGTCCCCGGATACGCAGTATTTT. Amino acid sequence: CSARDPAGSPDTQYF.

A few counts support this clonotype. This chain joins TRBV7-2 and TRBJ2-7; 8 positions agree with TRBD2. The V gene's germline CDR1 is SGHTA and CDR2 FQGNSA. This CDR3 is 14 amino acids long. V trimming: 4 bases; J trimming: 5 bases; junction bases outside the gene matches: 7. This CDR3 is CASSSRGGSNEQYF. The CDR3 DNA reads as TGTGCCAGCAGCTCCCGGGGGGGTTCCAACGAGCAGTACTTC.

This clonotype was detected only a few times. This chain joins TRBV12-3 or TRBV12-4 and TRBJ1-6; unclear D gene. Trimming pared 7 bases from V and 6 bases from J, leaving 10 bases between. The CDR3 consists of 13 residues. This CDR3 reads CASTHEVNSPLHF. In DNA form, the CDR3 reads TGTGCCAGCACCCATGAGGTTAATTCACCCCTCCACTTT.

CDR3 in amino acids: CASSSALGRHNTGELFF. As DNA, the CDR3 is TGTGCCAGCAGCTCAGCCTTGGGCCGACATAACACCGGGGAGCTGTTTTTT. The chain is built from TRBV7-3 and TRBJ2-2; no clear D. The V end was cut by 4 bases, the J end by 2 bases, with 17 bases between. Per germline, CDR1 SGHTA and CDR2 FQGTGA. The CDR3 has 17 amino acids.

The chain employs TRBV11-2 and TRBJ2-7, with TRBD1 matching over 7 bases. This CDR3 has 14 amino acids. With V trimmed by 3 bases and J by 2 bases, 4 bases remained unmatched. Germline CDR1 reads SGHAT; CDR2 reads FQNNGV. The CDR3 DNA is TGTGCCAGCAGCTTCGACAGGGCTACCTACGAGCAGTACTTC. Translating gives CASSFDRATYEQYF.

The rearrangement links TRBV5-1 to TRBJ2-1; possibly TRBD1 or TRBD2 for D (7 bases each). The ends were cut back, 0 bases at V and 3 bases at J, with 13 bases in the middle. There are 16 residues in the CDR3. CDR1 SGHRS and CDR2 YFSETQ come from the germline V gene. CDR3: CASSLGEGTVYNEQFF. The CDR3 DNA reads TGCGCCAGCAGCTTGGGGGAGGGGACAGTCTACAATGAGCAGTTCTTC.